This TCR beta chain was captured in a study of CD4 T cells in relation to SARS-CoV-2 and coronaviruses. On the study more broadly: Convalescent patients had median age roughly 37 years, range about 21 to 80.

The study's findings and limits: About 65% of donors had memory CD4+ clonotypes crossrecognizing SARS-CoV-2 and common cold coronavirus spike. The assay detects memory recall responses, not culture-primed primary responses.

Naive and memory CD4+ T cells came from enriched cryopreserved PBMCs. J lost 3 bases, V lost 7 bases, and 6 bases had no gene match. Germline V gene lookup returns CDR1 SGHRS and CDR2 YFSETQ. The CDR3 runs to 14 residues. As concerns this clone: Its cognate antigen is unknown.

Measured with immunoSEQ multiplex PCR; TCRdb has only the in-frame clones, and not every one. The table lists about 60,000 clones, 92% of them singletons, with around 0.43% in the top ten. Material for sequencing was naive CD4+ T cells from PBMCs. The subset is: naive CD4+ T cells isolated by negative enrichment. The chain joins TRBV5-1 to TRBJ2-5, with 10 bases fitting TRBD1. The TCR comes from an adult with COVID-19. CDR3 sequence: CASHPGQGKETQYF. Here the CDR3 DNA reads TGCGCCAGCCACCCGGGACAGGGGAAAGAGACCCAGTACTTC.